These 26 T cell receptor beta chains originate from one sample sequenced in a study of T-cell reconstitution after alpha-beta-depleted transplantation in children. The library targeted TCRbeta and was prepared with unique molecular identifiers. TCRdb re-derived calls from the PCR reads in MiXCR, one entry per CDR3 protein. The table includes around 130,000 distinct CDR3 sequences, around a tenth detected once. The starting material was PBMCs, mostly from graft donor cells, obtained 180 days after TCRalphabeta/CD19-depleted stem cell transplant. These receptors originate from a girl under three years old who had a stem cell transplant for combined immunodeficiency, so the T cells may come from the graft donor.

This clonotype was recorded many times. V is TRBV29-1 and J is TRBJ2-3; 7 bases are shared with TRBD2. The CDR3 loop spans 14 amino acids. V lost 4 bases and J lost 3; bases outside the gene matches: 7. Germline V gene data show CDR1 as SQVTM and CDR2 as ANQGSEA. In DNA form, the CDR3 reads TGCAGCGTTGGGAGGACTAGAGGTACAGATACGCAGTATTTT. Its protein product is CSVGRTRGTDTQYF.

This clonotype was observed a few times. The chain links TRBV6-5 to TRBJ2-3, with D tentatively TRBD1 (6 bases). The CDR3 covers 14 residues. V was shortened by 5 bases and J by 4 bases, with 13 bases between the two germline ends. CDR1 is MNHEY and CDR2 is SVGAGI in the germline V gene. DNA for the CDR3: TGTGCCAGCAGTATACAGGGTATCGCAGATACGCAGTATTTT. It codes for CASSIQGIADTQYF.

This clonotype has more than one count but fewer than ten. The chain is built from TRBV7-6 and TRBJ1-5; D call uncertain. V was clipped by 5 bases and J by 4 bases, with 12 bases between them. The CDR3 has 14 residues. Germline CDR1 and CDR2: SGHVS and FNYEAQ. The CDR3 spells CASSRGPSNQPQHF. Here the CDR3 DNA reads TGTGCCAGCAGCCGGGGTCCTTCTAATCAGCCCCAGCATTTT.

This CDR3 is CSARADRESAFF. In DNA form, the CDR3 reads TGCAGTGCTAGAGCTGACAGGGAGTCGGCTTTCTTT. The chain is built from TRBV20-1 and TRBJ1-1; 7 bases agree with TRBD1. The CDR3 is made up of 12 amino acids. Trimming at V came to 1 base and at J to 11 bases, leaving 7 bases not matched to a gene. Germline loops: CDR1 DFQATT, CDR2 SNEGSKA (reference sequence).

This clonotype has more than one count but fewer than ten. The V and J genes are TRBV23-1 and TRBJ2-7, with 13 bases lining up with TRBD2. TRBV23-1 is an ORF for which the function is uncertain. Trimming removed 8 bases from V and 3 bases from J; junction bases left unmatched: 1. This CDR3 has 13 residues. DNA for the CDR3: TGCGCCAGCGGACTAGCGGGAGACTACGAGCAGTACTTC. Its protein is CASGLAGDYEQYF.

The rearrangement links TRBV7-2 to TRBJ2-7; D ambiguous. Germline V gives CDR1 SGHTA, CDR2 FQGNSA. The V end lost 5 bases, the J end lost 5 bases, and 22 bases lay between the germline ends. CDR3 length: 16 residues. The CDR3 loop reads CASSAEGRLNEDEQYF. In nucleotides, the CDR3 is TGTGCCAGCAGCGCCGAAGGACGGCTGAATGAGGACGAGCAGTACTTC.

The chain carries TRBV12-3 or TRBV12-4 and TRBJ2-5; TRBD1 matches at 10 bases. J was trimmed by 5 bases and V by 5 bases; bases with no gene match: 8. The length of the CDR3 is 15 residues. CDR3 loop: CASSGTGDFRETQYF. The CDR3, as DNA: TGTGCCAGCAGTGGGACAGGGGATTTCAGGGAGACCCAGTACTTC.

This clonotype has only a few counts. The chain has TRBV5-1 and TRBJ1-6; D is unresolved. Germline CDR1 reads SGHRS; CDR2 reads YFSETQ. This CDR3 has 13 residues. Trimming stripped 6 bases from V and 1 base from J, with 5 bases between. The CDR3 loop is CASTESYNSPLHF. CDR3 DNA: TGCGCCAGCACAGAGTCCTATAATTCACCCCTCCACTTT.

A few counts support this clonotype. V usage is TRBV6-1 and J usage is TRBJ2-7, with a possible D match to TRBD2 (6 bases). This CDR3 is built from 14 residues. V gave up 4 bases and J gave up 5 bases, with 15 bases separating them. The germline V gene encodes CDR1 MNHNS and CDR2 SASEGT. DNA for the CDR3: TGTGCCAGCAGTGCGATGTGGGGAGGAAACGAGCAGTACTTC. It is translated as CASSAMWGGNEQYF.

This chain joins TRBV12-5 and TRBJ2-1, with D unresolved. From germline, CDR1 is LGHNT and CDR2 FRNRAP. V lost 1 base and J lost 15, with 10 bases in between. The CDR3 is made up of 11 amino acids. CDR3 protein: CASGLGPKPFF. CDR3 coding DNA: TGTGCTAGTGGTTTGGGGCCCAAACCGTTCTTC.

This rearrangement joins TRBV20-1 to TRBJ2-5, with D perhaps TRBD1 or TRBD2 (6 bases each). The CDR3 is 13 amino acids. V lost 6 bases, J lost 5 bases, and 16 bases lay in between. Germline-derived CDR1 and CDR2 are DFQATT and SNEGSKA (reference sequence). CDR3 sequence: CSAVGGGRETQYF. The DNA for the CDR3 is TGCAGTGCCGTTGGAGGGGGACGGGAGACCCAGTACTTC.

Note on this clonotype: Just one base apart from a much larger clone, this may be a read error. The chain couples TRBV20-1 to TRBJ2-6; no definite D call. The length of the CDR3 is 14 residues. Per the germline V gene, CDR1 is DFQATT and CDR2 is SNEGSKA (reference sequence). The CDR3 coding sequence is TGCAGTGCTAGAGGGATAGCTGGGGACAACGTCCTGACTTTC. It yields the protein CSARGIAGDNVLTF.

The chain links TRBV7-2 to TRBJ1-1; possible D gene TRBD1, 6 bases. This CDR3 spans 14 amino acids. Germline values: CDR1 SGHTA, CDR2 FQGNSA. V was pared by 2 bases and J by 4 bases, with 11 bases between. CDR3: CASSLRTGPTEAFF. The CDR3 coding sequence is TGTGCCAGCAGCTTACGAACAGGGCCCACTGAAGCTTTCTTT.

This clonotype appeared a few times. The chain employs TRBV20-1 and TRBJ1-5; no clear D gene. With 3 bases removed from V and 2 bases from J, the gap between germline ends came to 14 bases. The germline gives CDR1 DFQATT, CDR2 SNEGSKA (reference sequence). CDR3 size: 15 residues. Here the CDR3 reads CSARAKDGGNQPQHF. DNA of the CDR3: TGCAGTGCTAGGGCAAAGGACGGAGGCAATCAGCCCCAGCATTTT.

The sample holds a few counts of this clonotype. This rearrangement joins TRBV20-1 to TRBJ2-5; D perhaps matches TRBD1 (6 bases). This CDR3 is 13 amino acids long. Germline V gives CDR1 DFQATT, CDR2 SNEGSKA (reference sequence). The V gene lost 5 bases and the J gene lost 3 bases, with 13 bases spanning the gap. The CDR3 region is CSAAGTSKETQYF. The CDR3 DNA follows: TGCAGTGCTGCCGGGACATCGAAAGAGACCCAGTACTTC.

This clonotype was seen a few times. The chain links TRBV24-1 to TRBJ1-2, with 8 nucleotides matching TRBD1. The CDR3 is 15 amino acids. CDR1 and CDR2 (germline): KGHDR, SFDVKD. V shed 5 bases, J shed 3 bases, and the junction held 7 bases outside the gene matches. The CDR3 sequence: CATSGESTGDYGYTF. The DNA for the CDR3 is TGTGCCACCAGTGGCGAATCGACAGGGGACTATGGCTACACCTTC.

This clonotype has at least ten counts. The CDR3: CSVDLRTGGSYEQYF. Here the CDR3 DNA reads TGCAGCGTTGATCTAAGGACAGGGGGTTCCTACGAGCAGTACTTC. The V gene is TRBV29-1, the J gene TRBJ2-7, with 10 bases lining up with TRBD1. This CDR3 region has 15 residues. V was clipped by 3 bases and J by 1 base; unmatched bases: 6. Germline V CDR1 and CDR2: SQVTM, ANQGSEA.

This sequence joins TRBV5-6 and TRBJ1-3; no clear D gene. Germline V gene sequence: CDR1 SGHDT, CDR2 YYEEEE. The CDR3 consists of 13 residues. Trimming took off 9 bases at V and 3 bases at J, with 13 bases between the two ends. CDR3 protein: CATGAYIGNTIYF. The DNA for the CDR3 is TGTGCCACCGGCGCCTACATTGGAAACACCATATATTTT.

This clonotype came up a few times. The chain links TRBV20-1 to TRBJ2-3, with 7 nucleotides matching TRBD1. This CDR3 region has 14 residues. In germline, CDR1 is DFQATT, CDR2 SNEGSKA (reference sequence). V lost 6 bases and J lost 1; bases outside the gene matches: 7. In DNA, the CDR3 is TGCAGTGCCGTACAGGGGTGGGGCACAGATACGCAGTATTTT. This translates into CSAVQGWGTDTQYF.

CDR3 sequence (DNA): TGTGCCAGCAGTTCCATAGAGACCCAGTACTTC. It is translated as CASSSIETQYF. The J gene is TRBJ2-5, the V gene TRBV6-6; no firm D call. CDR3 length equals 11 residues. V gave up 4 bases and J gave up 4 bases, with 4 bases separating them. Germline CDR1 and CDR2: MNHNY and SVGAGI (reference sequence).

This clonotype was seen more than once but under ten times. The V and J genes are TRBV6-2 or TRBV6-3 and TRBJ2-1; 10 bases are shared with TRBD2. Germline V lookup: CDR1 MNHEY, CDR2 SVGEGT. CDR3 length equals 14 residues. V was clipped by 7 bases and J by 8 bases; unmatched bases: 8. The CDR3 DNA follows: TGTGCCAGCACCCTAGCGGGAGCGGGTGATGAGCAGTTCTTC. This sequence encodes CASTLAGAGDEQFF.

The rearrangement uses TRBV5-5 and TRBJ2-1; D gene ambiguous. V was pared by 1 base and J by 0 bases, with 8 bases between. Germline V gene data show CDR1 as SGHKS and CDR2 as YYEKEE (reference sequence). This CDR3 is 15 amino acids long. The CDR3 bases are TGTGCCAGCAGCTTGTTGCGGAGCTCCTACAATGAGCAGTTCTTC. Translated, it gives CASSLLRSSYNEQFF.

The chain employs TRBV3-1 and TRBJ2-1, with a weak D call TRBD2 (6 bases). The CDR3 covers 14 residues. With 4 bases removed from V and 1 base from J, the gap between germline ends came to 8 bases. Per germline, CDR1 LGHDT and CDR2 YNNKEL (reference sequence). CDR3: CASSRGVSYNEQFF. The CDR3 nucleotides are TGTGCCAGCAGCCGCGGGGTATCCTACAATGAGCAGTTCTTC.

The sample holds many counts of this clonotype. This chain connects TRBV12-3 or TRBV12-4 to TRBJ2-3, with D perhaps TRBD2 (7 bases). Trimming removed 3 bases at V and 9 bases at J, with 19 bases between. The CDR3 is made up of 15 amino acids. The CDR3 here is CASSLGASGRRTQYF. Here the CDR3 DNA reads TGTGCCAGCAGTTTGGGGGCTAGCGGCCGCAGGACGCAGTATTTT.

This clonotype appeared a few times. This chain uses TRBV7-2 with TRBJ2-1; 9 nucleotides line up with TRBD1. This CDR3 contains 16 residues. V trimming: 5 bases; J trimming: 7 bases; junction bases outside the gene matches: 12. Germline-derived CDR1 and CDR2 are SGHTA and FQGNSA. The CDR3 here is CASSVTGGVAPNEQFF. DNA of the CDR3: TGTGCCAGCAGCGTTACAGGGGGCGTAGCGCCGAATGAGCAGTTCTTC.

The chain couples TRBV4-3 to TRBJ1-3; D is ambiguous. Germline CDR1 reads LGHNA; CDR2 reads YSLEER. The CDR3 contains 16 residues. The germline V and J ends were trimmed by 0 bases and 1 base, with 10 bases remaining between them. The CDR3 spells CASSQDAATSGNTIYF. The CDR3 nucleotides are TGCGCCAGCAGCCAAGATGCAGCAACTTCTGGAAACACCATATATTTT.